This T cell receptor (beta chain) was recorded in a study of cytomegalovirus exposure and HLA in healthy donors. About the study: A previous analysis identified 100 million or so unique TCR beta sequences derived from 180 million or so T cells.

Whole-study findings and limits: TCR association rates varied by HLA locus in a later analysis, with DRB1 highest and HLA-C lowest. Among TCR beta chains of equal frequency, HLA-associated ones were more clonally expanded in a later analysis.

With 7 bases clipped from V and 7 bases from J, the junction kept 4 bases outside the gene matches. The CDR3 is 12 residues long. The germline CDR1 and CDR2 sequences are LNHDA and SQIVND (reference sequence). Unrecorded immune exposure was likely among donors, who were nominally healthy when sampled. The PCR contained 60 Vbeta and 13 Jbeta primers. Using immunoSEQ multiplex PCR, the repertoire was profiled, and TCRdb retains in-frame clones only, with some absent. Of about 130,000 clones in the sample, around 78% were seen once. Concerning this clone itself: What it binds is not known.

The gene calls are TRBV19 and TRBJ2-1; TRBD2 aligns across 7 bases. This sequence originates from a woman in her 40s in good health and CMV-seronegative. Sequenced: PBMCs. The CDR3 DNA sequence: TGTGCCAGTATGGGGGGAGGGAATGAGCAGTTCTTC. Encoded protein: CASMGGGNEQFF.